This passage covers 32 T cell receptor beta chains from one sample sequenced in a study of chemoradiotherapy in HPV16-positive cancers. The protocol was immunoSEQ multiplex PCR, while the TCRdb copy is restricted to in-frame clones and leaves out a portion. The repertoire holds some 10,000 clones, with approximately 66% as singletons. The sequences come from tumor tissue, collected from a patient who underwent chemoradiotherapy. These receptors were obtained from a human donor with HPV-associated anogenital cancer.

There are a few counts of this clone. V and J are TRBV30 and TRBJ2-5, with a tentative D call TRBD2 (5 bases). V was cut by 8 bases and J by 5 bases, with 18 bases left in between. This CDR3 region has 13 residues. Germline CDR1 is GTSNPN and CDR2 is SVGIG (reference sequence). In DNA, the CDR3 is TGTGCCCTTAGTCTTAGTCAGCGGGAGACCCAGTACTTC. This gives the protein CALSLSQRETQYF.

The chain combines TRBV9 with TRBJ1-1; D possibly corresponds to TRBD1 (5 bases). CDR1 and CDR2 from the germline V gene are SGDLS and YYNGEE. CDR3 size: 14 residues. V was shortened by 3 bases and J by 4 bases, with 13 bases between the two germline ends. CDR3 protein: CASSARDWGTEAFF. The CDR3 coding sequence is TGTGCCAGCAGCGCCAGGGATTGGGGCACTGAAGCTTTCTTT. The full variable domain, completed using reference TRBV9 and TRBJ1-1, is DSGVTQTPKHLITATGQRVTLRCSPRSGDLSVYWYQQSLDQGLQFLIQYYNGEERAKGNILERFSAQQFPDLHSELNLSSLELGDSALYFCASSARDWGTEAFFGQGTRLTVV.

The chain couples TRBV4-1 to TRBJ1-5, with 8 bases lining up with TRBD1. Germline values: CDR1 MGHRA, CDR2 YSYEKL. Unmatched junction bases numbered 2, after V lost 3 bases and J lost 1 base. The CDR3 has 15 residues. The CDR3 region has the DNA TGCGCCAGCAGCCATTCAGGGGGCAGCAATCAGCCCCAGCATTTT. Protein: CASSHSGGSNQPQHF.

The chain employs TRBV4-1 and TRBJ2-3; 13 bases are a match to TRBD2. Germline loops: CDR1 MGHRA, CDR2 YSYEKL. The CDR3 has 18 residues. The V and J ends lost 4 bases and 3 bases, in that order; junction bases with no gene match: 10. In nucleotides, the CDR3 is TGCGCCAGCAGCCTTAGGACTAGCGGGGGAGAGGTAACAGATACGCAGTATTTT. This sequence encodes CASSLRTSGGEVTDTQYF.

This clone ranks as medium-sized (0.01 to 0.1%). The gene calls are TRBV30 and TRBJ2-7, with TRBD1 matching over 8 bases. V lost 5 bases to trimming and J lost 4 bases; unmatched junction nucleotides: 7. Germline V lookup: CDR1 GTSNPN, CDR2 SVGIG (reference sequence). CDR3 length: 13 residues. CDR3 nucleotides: TGTGCCTGGGATCAGGGGGCTTATTACGAGCAGTACTTC. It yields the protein CAWDQGAYYEQYF.

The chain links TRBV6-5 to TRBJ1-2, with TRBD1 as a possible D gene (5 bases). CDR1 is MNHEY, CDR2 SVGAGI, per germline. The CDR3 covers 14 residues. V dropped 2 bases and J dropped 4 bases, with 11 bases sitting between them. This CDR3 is CASSYGGRPYGYTF. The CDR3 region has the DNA TGTGCCAGCAGTTACGGGGGACGACCCTATGGCTACACCTTC.

CDR3 in amino acids: CASKRTSGSAGELFF. In nucleotides, the CDR3 is TGTGCCAGCAAAAGGACTAGCGGGAGTGCCGGGGAGCTGTTTTTT. V and J are TRBV6-6 and TRBJ2-2; 13 nucleotides match TRBD2. V lost 7 bases, J lost 6 bases, and 5 bases stayed unmatched. CDR1 and CDR2 (germline): MNHNY, SVGAGI (reference sequence). CDR3 length equals 15 residues.

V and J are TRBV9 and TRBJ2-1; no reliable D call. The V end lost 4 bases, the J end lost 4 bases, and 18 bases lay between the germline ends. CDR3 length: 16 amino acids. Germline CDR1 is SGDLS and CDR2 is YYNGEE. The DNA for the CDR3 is TGTGCCAGCAGCCCGAGGACGATGAGAGCTTACAATGAGCAGTTCTTC. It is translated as CASSPRTMRAYNEQFF.

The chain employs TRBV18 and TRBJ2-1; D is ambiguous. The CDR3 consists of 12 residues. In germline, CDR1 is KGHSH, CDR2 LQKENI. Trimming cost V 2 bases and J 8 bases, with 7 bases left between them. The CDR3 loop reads CASSPGVDEQFF. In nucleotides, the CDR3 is TGTGCCAGCTCACCAGGGGTCGATGAGCAGTTCTTC.

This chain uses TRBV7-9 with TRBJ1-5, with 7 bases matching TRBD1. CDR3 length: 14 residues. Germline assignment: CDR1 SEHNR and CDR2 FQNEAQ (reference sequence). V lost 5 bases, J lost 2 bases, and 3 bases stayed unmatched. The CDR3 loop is CASSDRDRNQPQHF. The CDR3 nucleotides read TGTGCCAGCAGCGACAGGGATCGCAATCAGCCCCAGCATTTT.

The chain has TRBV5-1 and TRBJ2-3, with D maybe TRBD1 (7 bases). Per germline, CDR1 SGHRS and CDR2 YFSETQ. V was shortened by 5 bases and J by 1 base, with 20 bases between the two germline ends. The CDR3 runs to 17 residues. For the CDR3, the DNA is TGCGCCAGCAGGTTGTTCAGGGCGGGGACAGGCACAGATACGCAGTATTTT. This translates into CASRLFRAGTGTDTQYF.

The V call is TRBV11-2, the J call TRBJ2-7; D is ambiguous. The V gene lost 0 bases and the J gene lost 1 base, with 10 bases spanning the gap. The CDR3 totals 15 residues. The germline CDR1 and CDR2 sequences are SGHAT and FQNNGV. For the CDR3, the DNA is TGTGCCAGCAGCTTAGACGGTAGCTCGTCCTACGAGCAGTACTTC. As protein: CASSLDGSSSYEQYF.

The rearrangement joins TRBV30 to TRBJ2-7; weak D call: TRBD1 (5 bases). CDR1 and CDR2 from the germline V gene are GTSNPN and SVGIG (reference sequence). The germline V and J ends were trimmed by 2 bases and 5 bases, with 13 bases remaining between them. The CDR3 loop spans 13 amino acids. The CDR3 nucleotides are TGTGCCTGGAGTCAACGCAGGGCGGACGAGCAGTACTTC. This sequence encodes CAWSQRRADEQYF.

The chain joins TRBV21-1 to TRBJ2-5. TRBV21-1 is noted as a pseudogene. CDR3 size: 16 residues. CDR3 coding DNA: TGTGCCAGCACCGGGTTATTAGACACAACTGAAGAGACCCAGTACTTC. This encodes CASTGLLDTTEETQYF.

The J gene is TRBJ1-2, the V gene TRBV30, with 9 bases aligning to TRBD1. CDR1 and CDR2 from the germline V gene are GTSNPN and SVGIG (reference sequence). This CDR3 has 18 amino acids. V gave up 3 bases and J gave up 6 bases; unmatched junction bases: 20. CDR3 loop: CAWRAAPGQGELYNGYTF. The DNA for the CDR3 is TGTGCCTGGAGAGCCGCCCCGGGACAGGGTGAACTTTACAATGGCTACACCTTC.

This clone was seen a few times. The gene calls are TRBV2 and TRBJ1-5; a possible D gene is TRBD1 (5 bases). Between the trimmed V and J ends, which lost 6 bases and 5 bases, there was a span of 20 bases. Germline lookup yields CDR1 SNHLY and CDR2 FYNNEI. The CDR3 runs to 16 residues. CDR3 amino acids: CASSYAPGSWDQPQHF. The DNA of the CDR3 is TGTGCCAGCAGCTATGCCCCAGGGAGTTGGGATCAGCCCCAGCATTTT.

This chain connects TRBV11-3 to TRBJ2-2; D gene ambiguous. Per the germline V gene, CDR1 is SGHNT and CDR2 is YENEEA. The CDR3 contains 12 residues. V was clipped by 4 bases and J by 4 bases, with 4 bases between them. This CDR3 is CASSSLTGELFF. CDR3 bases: TGTGCCAGCAGCTCCCTCACCGGGGAGCTGTTTTTT.

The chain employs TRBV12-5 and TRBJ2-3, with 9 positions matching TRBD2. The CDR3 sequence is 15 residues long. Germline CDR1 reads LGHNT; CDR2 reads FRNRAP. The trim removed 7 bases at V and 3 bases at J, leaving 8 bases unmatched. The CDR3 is CASAGSGGITDTQYF. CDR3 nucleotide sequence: TGTGCTAGTGCGGGAAGCGGGGGGATAACAGATACGCAGTATTTT.

CDR3 sequence reads: CASSISGGLSTDTQYF. The CDR3 region has the DNA TGTGCCAGCAGCATTAGCGGGGGGCTAAGCACAGATACGCAGTATTTT. The chain uses TRBV7-9 and TRBJ2-3; TRBD2 aligns across 10 bases. Looked up from germline, CDR1 is SEHNR and CDR2 is FQNEAQ (reference sequence). The J segment lost 0 bases and the V segment lost 5 bases, leaving 5 bases of the junction unmatched. The CDR3 has 16 amino acids.

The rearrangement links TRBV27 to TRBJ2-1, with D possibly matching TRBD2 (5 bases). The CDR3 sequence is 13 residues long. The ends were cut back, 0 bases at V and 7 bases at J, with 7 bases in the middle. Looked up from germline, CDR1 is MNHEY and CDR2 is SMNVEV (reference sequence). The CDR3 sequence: CASSLSRRNEQFF. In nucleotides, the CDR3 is TGTGCCAGCAGTTTATCTCGGAGGAATGAGCAGTTCTTC.

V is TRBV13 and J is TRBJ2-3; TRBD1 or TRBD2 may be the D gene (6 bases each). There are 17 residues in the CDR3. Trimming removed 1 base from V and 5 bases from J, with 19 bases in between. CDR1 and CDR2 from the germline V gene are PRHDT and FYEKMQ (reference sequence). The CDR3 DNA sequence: TGTGCCAGCAGCTTAGTTGATGGGGGGCGCCTTGGAGATACGCAGTATTTT. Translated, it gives CASSLVDGGRLGDTQYF.

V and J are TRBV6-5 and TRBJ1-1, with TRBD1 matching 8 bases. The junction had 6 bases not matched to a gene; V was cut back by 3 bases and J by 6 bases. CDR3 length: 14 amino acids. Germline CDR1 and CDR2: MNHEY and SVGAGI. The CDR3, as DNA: TGTGCCAGCAGTTATATCACAGGGGGGTCTGAAGCTTTCTTT. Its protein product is CASSYITGGSEAFF.

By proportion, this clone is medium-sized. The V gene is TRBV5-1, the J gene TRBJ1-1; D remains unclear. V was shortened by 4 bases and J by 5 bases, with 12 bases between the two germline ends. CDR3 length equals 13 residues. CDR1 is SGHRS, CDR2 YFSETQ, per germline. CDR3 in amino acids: CASSVELGTEAFF. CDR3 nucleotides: TGCGCCAGCAGCGTCGAGCTGGGGACTGAAGCTTTCTTT.

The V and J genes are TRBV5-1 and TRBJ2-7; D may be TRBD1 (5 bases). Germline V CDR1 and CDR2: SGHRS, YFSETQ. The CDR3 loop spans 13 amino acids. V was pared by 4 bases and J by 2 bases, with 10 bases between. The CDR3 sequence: CASSGTGAYEQYF. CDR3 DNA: TGCGCCAGCAGCGGCACAGGAGCCTACGAGCAGTACTTC.

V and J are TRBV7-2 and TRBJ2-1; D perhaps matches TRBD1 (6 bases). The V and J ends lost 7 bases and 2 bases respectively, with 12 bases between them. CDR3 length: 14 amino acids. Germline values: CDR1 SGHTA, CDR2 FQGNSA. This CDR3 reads CASTEDSTYNEQFF. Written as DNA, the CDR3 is TGTGCCAGCACCGAGGACAGTACCTACAATGAGCAGTTCTTC.

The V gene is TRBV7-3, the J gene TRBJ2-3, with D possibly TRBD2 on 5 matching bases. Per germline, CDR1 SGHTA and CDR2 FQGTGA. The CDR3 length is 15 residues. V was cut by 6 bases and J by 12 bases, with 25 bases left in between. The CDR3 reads CASRTPATTPRQQYF. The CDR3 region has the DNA TGTGCCAGCAGAACCCCCGCGACTACGCCCCGTCAACAGTATTTT.

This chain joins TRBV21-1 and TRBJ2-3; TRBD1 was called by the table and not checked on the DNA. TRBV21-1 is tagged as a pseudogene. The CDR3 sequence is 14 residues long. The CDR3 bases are TGTGCCAGCAGCCTACAGGGGGGGTGGGATACGCAGTATTTT. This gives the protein CASSLQGGWDTQYF.

The CDR3 here is CASSGGTGKGYGYTF. The CDR3 DNA sequence: TGTGCCAGCAGTGGAGGGACAGGGAAGGGGTATGGCTACACCTTC. V and J are TRBV6-6 and TRBJ1-2, with TRBD1 matching 9 bases. This CDR3 comprises 15 residues. CDR1 MNHNY and CDR2 SVGAGI come from the germline V gene (reference sequence). Trimming removed 5 bases from V and 5 bases from J; junction bases left unmatched: 9.

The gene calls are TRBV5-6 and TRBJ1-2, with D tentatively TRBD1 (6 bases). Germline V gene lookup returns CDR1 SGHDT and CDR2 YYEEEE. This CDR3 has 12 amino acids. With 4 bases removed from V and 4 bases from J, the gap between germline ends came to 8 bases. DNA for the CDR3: TGTGCCAGCAGCACACAGGGCTATGGCTACACCTTC. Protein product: CASSTQGYGYTF.

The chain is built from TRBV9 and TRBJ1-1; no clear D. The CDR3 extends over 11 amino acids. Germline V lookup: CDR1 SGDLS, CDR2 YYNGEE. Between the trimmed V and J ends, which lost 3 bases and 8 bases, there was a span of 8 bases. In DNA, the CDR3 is TGTGCCAGCAGCGCCGGAGGGGAAGCTTTCTTT. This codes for CASSAGGEAFF. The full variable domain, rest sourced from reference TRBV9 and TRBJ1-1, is DSGVTQTPKHLITATGQRVTLRCSPRSGDLSVYWYQQSLDQGLQFLIQYYNGEERAKGNILERFSAQQFPDLHSELNLSSLELGDSALYFCASSAGGEAFFGQGTRLTVV.

This chain's CDR3 is CASSLDPETSRRNTEAFF. The CDR3 DNA sequence: TGTGCCAGCAGCTTGGACCCCGAAACAAGTCGTAGGAACACTGAAGCTTTCTTT. This rearrangement joins TRBV5-4 to TRBJ1-1; D gene uncertain. Trimming stripped 0 bases from V and 1 base from J, with 19 bases between. This CDR3 spans 18 amino acids. Germline V gene lookup returns CDR1 SGHNT and CDR2 YYREEE (reference sequence).

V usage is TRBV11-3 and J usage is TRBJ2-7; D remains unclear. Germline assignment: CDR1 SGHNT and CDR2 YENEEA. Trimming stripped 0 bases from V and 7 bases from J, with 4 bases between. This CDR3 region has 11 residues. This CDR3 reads CASSLDPEQYF. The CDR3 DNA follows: TGTGCCAGCAGCTTAGATCCAGAGCAGTACTTC.